This entry concerns a single T cell receptor beta chain. The CDR3 runs to 13 residues. In germline, CDR1 is SGHRS, CDR2 YFSETQ. The germline V and J ends were trimmed by 2 bases and 4 bases, with 9 bases remaining between them. The data stem from a study of blood T cell repertoires in COVID-19. About the study: Sites in the United States, Italy and Spain provided acute and convalescent COVID-19 samples. PBMCs, B-cell-depleted T cells, or T cells were the source of the cDNA or gDNA that made up the material.

Original analysis: The assay estimated nucleated cells by amplifying reference gene primers. Assay used: immunoSEQ multiplex PCR; TCRdb lists only in-frame clones, some missing. V, J and clone size reflect that table, while D and trimming were determined from the DNA. The sample lists roughly 45,000 clones, roughly 80% occurring once. What was sequenced was peripheral blood. The gene calls are TRBV5-1 and TRBJ1-2; a possible D gene is TRBD1 (5 bases). The receptor was derived from a man in his forties or fifties with active COVID-19. This CDR3 is CASSLDSSYGYTF. For the CDR3, the DNA is TGCGCCAGCAGCTTAGACAGCTCCTATGGCTACACCTTC.